The rows below give T cell receptor beta chains drawn from one sample of a study of immune evolution from preneoplasia to lung adenocarcinoma. Here immunoSEQ multiplex PCR was the method, and the copy in TCRdb shows in-frame clones only, minus some. Of 14,000 or so clones in the sample, approximately 85% are singletons; the top ten hold approximately 2.9%. The specimen was FFPE lung adenocarcinoma in situ tissue. Every receptor here comes from a donor of 70 years or more with lung adenocarcinoma. Both conserved end residues are part of each CDR3. The order of the fields is V gene, J gene, D gene, clone size, CDR3 DNA, CDR3 protein. The D gene is left open where the match is weak. Some rows mark clone size as missing; the rest say once, few, many or name a class of expanded clone.

TRBV7-8	TRBJ2-5	TRBD2	.	TGTGCCAGCAGCCTACGATCAGGGACTAGCGGGATATTCCAGACCCAGTACTTC	CASSLRSGTSGIFQTQYF
TRBV11-2	TRBJ1-3	.	.	TGTGCCAGTAGGGGCAATCTCCGGAACACCATATATTTT	CASRGNLRNTIYF
TRBV4-2	TRBJ2-3	.	.	TGTGCCAGCAGCCAAGATAAACGGATCACAGATACGCAGTATTTT	CASSQDKRITDTQYF
TRBV7-2	TRBJ2-3	TRBD2	.	TGTGCCAGCAGCCCGGGGACTAGCGGGGCAAGAAGCACAGATACGCAGTATTTT	CASSPGTSGARSTDTQYF
TRBV9	TRBJ2-2	.	.	TGTGCCAGCAGCTTAGGGGCAGGGGAGAACACCGGGGAGCTGTTTTTT	CASSLGAGENTGELFF
TRBV28	TRBJ1-1	.	.	TGTGCCAGCAGTACGTTAACTGAAGCTTTCTTT	CASSTLTEAFF
TRBV10-3	TRBJ2-3	.	.	TGTGCCATCAGTGAGTCCGGTAGCCCAGATACGCAGTATTTT	CAISESGSPDTQYF
TRBV9	TRBJ2-7	TRBD1	.	TGTGCCAGCAGCTCGGACAGGGGTGAGAGCGAGCAGTACTTC	CASSSDRGESEQYF
TRBV6-1	TRBJ1-2	.	.	TGTGCCAGCAGTGAAAGTAGGGCTAAAAGGACCTATGGCTACACCTTC	CASSESRAKRTYGYTF
TRBV15	TRBJ2-3	.	once	TGTGCCACCAGCAGAGGTAGCGCCGGGAAAGATACGCAGTATTTT	CATSRGSAGKDTQYF
TRBV20-1	TRBJ1-1	.	.	TGCAGTGCTAGACTGTCAGTTGAAGCTTTCTTT	CSARLSVEAFF
TRBV6-6	TRBJ2-2	.	.	TGTGCCAGCAGTTACTTCACAGGCCTCGCATCCGGGGAGCTGTTTTTT	CASSYFTGLASGELFF
TRBV15	TRBJ1-4	.	.	TGTGCCACCAGCAGGCTGGCGACCGAAAAACTGTTTTTT	CATSRLATEKLFF
TRBV7-6	TRBJ2-1	TRBD2	.	TGTGCCAGCAGCTTAGCTGTAATAGCGGGGGACGGGGAGCAGTTCTTC	CASSLAVIAGDGEQFF
TRBV2	TRBJ2-7	.	.	TGTGCCAGCAGAGTGCCGGGACGTAGTTTCGAGCAGTACTTC	CASRVPGRSFEQYF
TRBV18	TRBJ1-5	.	.	TGTGCCAGCTCAAAGGGCAGAGGGGAAGAGAATCAGCCCCAGCATTTT	CASSKGRGEENQPQHF
TRBV30	TRBJ2-5	.	once	TGTGCCTTAACACAGGGTGAGGCGGAGGAGACCCAGTACTTC	CALTQGEAEETQYF
TRBV18	TRBJ1-5	TRBD1	few	TGTGCCAGCTCACAGGGGGCGCGAAGCAATCAGCCCCAGCATTTT	CASSQGARSNQPQHF
TRBV7-6	TRBJ2-3	TRBD1	.	TGTGCCAGCAGCTTCCCGACGGGACAGACAGATACGCAGTATTTT	CASSFPTGQTDTQYF
TRBV19	TRBJ1-5	.	.	TGTGCCAGTAGTACGGGAGCTGTTAGCAATCAACCCCAGCATTTT	CASSTGAVSNQPQHF
TRBV6-1	TRBJ1-5	TRBD1	.	TGTGCCAGCAGTGAAGGAAGTTGGGGACAGGGAGAACAGCCCCAGCATTTT	CASSEGSWGQGEQPQHF
TRBV28	TRBJ2-3	.	.	TGTGCCAGCAACCTCCGGGGGTTGGGAGGAACAGATACGCAGTATTTT	CASNLRGLGGTDTQYF
TRBV4-2	TRBJ2-7	.	.	TGTGCCAGCAGCCAAGTAAAGGGGGACGAGCAGTACTTC	CASSQVKGDEQYF
TRBV5-1	TRBJ1-1	TRBD1	.	TGCGCCAGCAGCTTGCTCCCGGTCGGACAGGGGAAGTTGGACACTGAAGCTTTCTTT	CASSLLPVGQGKLDTEAFF
TRBV30	TRBJ2-7	TRBD2	.	TGTGCCTGGAGTGTAAGCGGGGGTACCTACGAGCAGTACTTC	CAWSVSGGTYEQYF
TRBV6-1	TRBJ1-3	.	.	TGTGCCAGCAGTGAATCCCCCGGGTCCGGAAACACCATATATTTT	CASSESPGSGNTIYF
TRBV7-8	TRBJ1-2	TRBD1	.	TGTGCCAGCAGCCGCGGTGACAGGGACGGCTATGGCTACACCTTC	CASSRGDRDGYGYTF
TRBV30	TRBJ1-1	TRBD1	.	TGTGCCTGGAGTGTTTTGGGGACAGGGGAGGCTTTCTTT	CAWSVLGTGEAFF
TRBV6-5	TRBJ1-1	.	.	TGTGCCAGCAGTTACTCTGTCCTTGGGATTGCTTTCTTT	CASSYSVLGIAFF
TRBV30	TRBJ1-1	.	.	TGTGCCTGGAGTGTCGAGAGAGATGAAGCTTTCTTT	CAWSVERDEAFF
TRBV30	TRBJ2-1	.	.	TGTGCCTGGAGCCGAGACCGGTGGGGGCAGTTCTTC	CAWSRDRWGQFF
TRBV2	TRBJ1-2	TRBD1	few	TGTGCCAGCAGTTATACCTTTTACCCTACAGGGGTAGGCGGCTACACCTTC	CASSYTFYPTGVGGYTF
TRBV6-4	TRBJ2-7	TRBD2	.	TGTGCCAGCAGCTCCCCCCAAGGCGGGACTAGCGGGAGGGCCTACGAGCAGTACTTC	CASSSPQGGTSGRAYEQYF